These 12 T cell receptor beta chains share one sample of origin, sequenced in a study of T cell responses to AZD1222 COVID-19 vaccine. Generated by immunoSEQ multiplex PCR, the TCRdb table keeps only in-frame clones and is missing some. The table shows 200,000 or so clones, with around 86% occurring only once. This material consisted of peripheral blood, taken on day 0 of MenACWY control vaccination. The receptors stem from an adult in good health.

This chain connects TRBV5-6 to TRBJ2-7; D is perhaps TRBD1 or TRBD2 (6 bases each). V was pared by 7 bases and J by 1 base, with 15 bases between. The length of the CDR3 is 14 residues. Germline assignment: CDR1 SGHDT and CDR2 YYEEEE. The CDR3 nucleotides are TGTGCCAGCTGTGGGTCGGGGGCTTCCTACGAGCAGTACTTC. As protein: CASCGSGASYEQYF.

The chain couples TRBV5-6 to TRBJ1-2; 10 nucleotides match TRBD1. This CDR3 is 15 amino acids long. V shed 4 bases, J shed 3 bases, and the junction held 6 bases outside the gene matches. CDR1 and CDR2 (germline): SGHDT, YYEEEE. The CDR3 DNA reads as TGTGCCAGCAGCCCCGGGACAGGGGTTGACTATGGCTACACCTTC. Translated, it gives CASSPGTGVDYGYTF.

V is TRBV5-4 and J is TRBJ2-5, with D perhaps matching TRBD1 (7 bases). Trimming left V 4 bases short and J 2 bases short, with 12 bases between. The CDR3 extends over 14 amino acids. Germline V gene lookup returns CDR1 SGHNT and CDR2 YYREEE (reference sequence). CDR3 protein: CASSAGQLQETQYF. Written as DNA, the CDR3 is TGTGCCAGCAGCGCGGGACAGTTACAAGAGACCCAGTACTTC.

The J gene is TRBJ1-3, the V gene TRBV7-9; 8 bases fit TRBD1. The CDR3 has 15 residues. Germline V gene data show CDR1 as SEHNR and CDR2 as FQNEAQ (reference sequence). The V and J ends lost 1 base and 2 bases, in that order; junction bases with no gene match: 1. This chain's CDR3 is CASSLETGAGNTIYF. CDR3 bases: TGTGCCAGCAGCTTAGAGACAGGGGCTGGAAACACCATATATTTT.

This clone was picked up one time. The chain employs TRBV19 and TRBJ2-6; D is undetermined. CDR3 length equals 15 residues. CDR1 and CDR2 from the germline V gene are LNHDA and SQIVND (reference sequence). The ends were cut back, 3 bases at V and 0 bases at J, with 6 bases in the middle. This CDR3 is CASSIYSSGANVLTF. The CDR3 DNA sequence: TGTGCCAGTAGTATCTATTCCTCTGGGGCCAACGTCCTGACTTTC.

With respect to this clone: The same CDR3 can be traced to other DNA sequences in this sample. V gene TRBV12-3 or TRBV12-4 combines with J gene TRBJ1-2; tentative D call: TRBD1 (5 bases). This CDR3 contains 12 residues. The ends were cut back, 2 bases at V and 6 bases at J, with 7 bases in the middle. CDR3 in DNA: TGTGCCAGCAGTTTATTGGGGGATGGCTACACCTTC. Residues: CASSLLGDGYTF.

The chain is built from TRBV19 and TRBJ2-5, with 7 nucleotides matching TRBD2. There are 13 residues in the CDR3. The germline CDR1 and CDR2 sequences are LNHDA and SQIVND (reference sequence). With 6 bases clipped from V and 4 bases from J, the junction kept 5 bases outside the gene matches. This CDR3 reads CASSMWGGETQYF. CDR3 in DNA: TGTGCCAGTAGCATGTGGGGGGGAGAGACCCAGTACTTC.

This chain links TRBV5-1 with TRBJ2-2; 7 nucleotides line up with TRBD2. The ends lost 5 bases at V and 0 bases at J; junction bases unmatched: 4. Per the germline V gene, CDR1 is SGHRS and CDR2 is YFSETQ. The CDR3 is 15 amino acids. The CDR3 region is CASRELATNTGELFF. CDR3 bases: TGCGCCAGCAGGGAACTAGCGACGAACACCGGGGAGCTGTTTTTT.

V gene TRBV23-1 combines with J gene TRBJ2-3; the match to TRBD2 covers 8 bases. TRBV23-1 is classed as an ORF, of uncertain function. The J segment lost 2 bases and the V segment lost 3 bases, leaving 16 bases of the junction unmatched. The CDR3 extends over 19 amino acids. The CDR3 loop reads CASSQPPLDGRGDTDTQYF. DNA for the CDR3: TGCGCCAGCAGTCAGCCACCCCTCGATGGGCGGGGGGACACAGATACGCAGTATTTT.

This chain uses TRBV27 with TRBJ1-4; 8 nucleotides agree with TRBD1. The germline gives CDR1 MNHEY, CDR2 SMNVEV (reference sequence). Losses at the gene ends were 6 bases for V and 8 bases for J; bases not matched to a gene: 8. The CDR3 runs to 14 residues. CDR3 loop: CASSPFSGGEKLFF. CDR3 nucleotide sequence: TGTGCCAGCAGCCCATTTTCAGGGGGCGAAAAACTGTTTTTT.

The chain carries TRBV27 and TRBJ2-7; the match to TRBD2 covers 9 bases. Germline-derived CDR1 and CDR2 are MNHEY and SMNVEV (reference sequence). This CDR3 spans 15 amino acids. The J segment lost 1 base and the V segment lost 2 bases, leaving 3 bases of the junction unmatched. The CDR3 loop reads CASSLGLAGSYEQYF. The CDR3 coding sequence is TGTGCCAGCAGTTTAGGGCTAGCGGGGTCCTACGAGCAGTACTTC.

This chain joins TRBV7-2 and TRBJ2-1; 11 bases agree with TRBD2. The CDR3 runs 16 residues. V gave up 2 bases and J gave up 5 bases; unmatched junction bases: 5. Germline CDR1 SGHTA, CDR2 FQGNSA. CDR3 protein: CASSLSPGLADNEQFF. In nucleotides, the CDR3 is TGTGCCAGCAGCTTATCTCCGGGACTAGCGGACAATGAGCAGTTCTTC. The full variable domain, with the rest looked up from reference TRBV7-2 and TRBJ2-1, is GAGVSQSPSNKVTEKGKDVELRCDPISGHTALYWYRQSLGQGLEFLIYFQGNSAPDKSGLPSDRFSAERTGGSVSTLTIQRTQQEDSAVYLCASSLSPGLADNEQFFGPGTRLTVL.